The rows below give T cell receptor beta chains drawn from one sample of a study of T cell responses to AZD1222 COVID-19 vaccine. Here immunoSEQ multiplex PCR was the method, and the copy in TCRdb shows in-frame clones only, minus some. The data contain roughly 150,000 clones, roughly 92% of them singletons. The input for sequencing was peripheral blood, taken 28 days after the second AZD1222 dose. These receptors originate from an adult who received the AZD1222 COVID-19 vaccine. Each CDR3 is given with its conserved first and last residue. D genes are given only for firm matches. Only some rows state a clone size, as once, few, many or a class for expanded clones.

V	size	J	D	CDR3	DNA
TRBV7-6	.	TRBJ2-1	TRBD1	CASSPGTGGAGVKYEQFF	TGTGCCAGCAGCCCCGGGACAGGGGGCGCCGGGGTCAAATATGAGCAGTTCTTC
TRBV2	.	TRBJ1-1	TRBD1	CASSRDSNTEAFF	TGTGCCAGCAGTCGGGACAGCAACACTGAAGCTTTCTTT
TRBV28	.	TRBJ1-2	.	CASSENNRANYGYTF	TGTGCCAGCAGTGAAAACAACAGGGCTAACTATGGCTACACCTTC
TRBV10-3	.	TRBJ1-2	.	CAIRPVGGAGHGYTF	TGTGCCATCAGGCCTGTAGGGGGGGCCGGTCATGGCTACACCTTC
TRBV18	.	TRBJ2-5	TRBD2	CASSPRGDQETQYF	TGTGCCAGCTCACCGCGGGGGGACCAAGAGACCCAGTACTTC
TRBV19	.	TRBJ2-7	.	CASSTWDYEQYF	TGTGCCAGTAGTACCTGGGACTACGAGCAGTACTTC
TRBV7-9	.	TRBJ1-1	.	CASSPSGRGADEAFF	TGTGCCAGCAGCCCTAGCGGGCGGGGGGCGGATGAAGCTTTCTTT
TRBV7-3	.	TRBJ2-1	.	CASSSDSGSSYNEQFF	TGTGCCAGCAGCTCTGACAGCGGAAGCTCCTACAATGAGCAGTTCTTC
TRBV7-9	.	TRBJ1-2	TRBD1	CASSHPWDRVSFGYTF	TGTGCCAGCAGCCATCCCTGGGACAGGGTATCGTTTGGCTACACCTTC
TRBV7-2	.	TRBJ2-1	TRBD1	CASSIGTGYNEQFF	TGTGCCAGCAGCATTGGGACAGGGTACAATGAGCAGTTCTTC
TRBV10-3	few	TRBJ2-7	.	CAISGYSATGQSYEQYF	TGTGCCATCAGTGGCTATTCGGCGACAGGACAGTCCTACGAGCAGTACTTC
TRBV19	.	TRBJ1-5	.	CASSWASWQPQHF	TGTGCCAGTAGTTGGGCCTCGTGGCAGCCCCAGCATTTT
TRBV6-1	.	TRBJ2-5	.	CASSEAPGAGETQYF	TGTGCCAGCAGTGAAGCCCCAGGGGCGGGGGAGACCCAGTACTTC
TRBV7-9	.	TRBJ1-1	.	CASSLRVDTEAFF	TGTGCCAGCAGCTTACGTGTGGACACTGAAGCTTTCTTT
TRBV5-1	.	TRBJ2-7	TRBD1	CASSLLTGGSYEQYF	TGCGCCAGCAGCTTACTTACAGGGGGAAGCTACGAGCAGTACTTC
TRBV11-2	.	TRBJ2-1	TRBD2	CASSAFPSGSRNEQFF	TGTGCCAGCAGCGCCTTCCCTAGCGGGAGTAGGAATGAGCAGTTCTTC
TRBV9	once	TRBJ1-2	.	CASSVEGNYGYTF	TGTGCCAGCAGCGTGGAGGGAAACTATGGCTACACCTTC
TRBV20-1	.	TRBJ1-1	TRBD1	CSASNRGTSDEAFF	TGCAGTGCTAGTAACAGGGGGACGAGTGATGAAGCTTTCTTT
TRBV29-1	.	TRBJ1-1	.	CSVGGRLNTEAFF	TGCAGCGTTGGGGGACGGTTGAACACTGAAGCTTTCTTT
TRBV15	once	TRBJ1-5	.	CATSRDLTLSEPQHF	TGTGCCACCAGCAGAGATTTGACACTATCTGAGCCCCAGCATTTT
TRBV27	.	TRBJ1-5	TRBD1	CASSRNTGTGGNQPQHF	TGTGCCAGCAGTCGAAATACCGGGACAGGGGGCAATCAGCCCCAGCATTTT
TRBV7-9	.	TRBJ1-5	.	CASSLAFAGRVHQPQHF	TGTGCCAGCAGCTTAGCGTTCGCAGGGCGGGTGCATCAGCCCCAGCATTTT
TRBV4-2	.	TRBJ1-1	TRBD1	CASSQDGSGGVNTEAFF	TGTGCCAGCAGCCAAGACGGCTCAGGGGGCGTGAACACTGAAGCTTTCTTT
TRBV7-9	.	TRBJ1-4	.	CASSPYPGEKLFF	TGTGCCAGCAGTCCTTATCCGGGAGAAAAACTGTTTTTT
TRBV28	.	TRBJ1-1	TRBD1	CASREDRVNTEAFF	TGTGCCAGCAGGGAGGACAGGGTGAACACTGAAGCTTTCTTT
TRBV20-1	.	TRBJ2-3	.	CSAERQDTQYF	TGCAGTGCCGAAAGACAAGATACGCAGTATTTT
TRBV9	.	TRBJ1-4	.	CASSATNRIGEKLFF	TGTGCCAGCAGCGCGACAAACAGGATAGGAGAAAAACTGTTTTTT
TRBV3-1/TRBV3-2	.	TRBJ2-2	TRBD2	CASWLEPGGANTGELFF	TGTGCCAGCTGGCTTGAGCCGGGGGGGGCGAACACCGGGGAGCTGTTTTTT
TRBV7-9	.	TRBJ1-3	.	CASSSRQVLSGNTIYF	TGTGCCAGCAGCAGTCGACAGGTCCTCTCTGGAAACACCATATATTTT
TRBV7-8	.	TRBJ1-1	.	CASTSTGTAHTEAFF	TGTGCCAGCACCTCGACCGGGACGGCCCACACTGAAGCTTTCTTT
TRBV7-9	once	TRBJ2-7	TRBD2	CASSLVAGGSYEQYF	TGTGCCAGCAGCTTAGTGGCGGGAGGCTCCTACGAGCAGTACTTC
TRBV28	.	TRBJ2-3	TRBD2	CASTLTGLPIVGTDTQYF	TGTGCCAGCACCCTGACGGGACTACCTATTGTAGGCACAGATACGCAGTATTTT
TRBV5-1	.	TRBJ1-3	.	CASSSRGDSGNTIYF	TGCGCCAGCAGTTCGCGGGGGGACTCTGGAAACACCATATATTTT
TRBV11-2	.	TRBJ1-1	.	CASSLAVSGRTEAFF	TGTGCCAGCAGCTTAGCTGTCTCAGGAAGAACTGAAGCTTTCTTT
TRBV5-1	.	TRBJ1-4	.	CASCFLGPSNEKLFF	TGCGCCAGCTGCTTTTTGGGTCCTTCAAATGAAAAACTGTTTTTT
TRBV19	.	TRBJ1-3	.	CASSIEASSGNTIYF	TGTGCCAGTAGTATAGAGGCGTCCTCTGGAAACACCATATATTTT
TRBV7-3	once	TRBJ2-1	TRBD2	CASSSLAGVYNEQFF	TGTGCCAGCAGCTCCCTGGCGGGGGTCTACAATGAGCAGTTCTTC
TRBV6-5	.	TRBJ2-3	TRBD1	CASSRTGATDTQYF	TGTGCCAGCAGTAGGACAGGGGCCACAGATACGCAGTATTTT
TRBV9	.	TRBJ2-5	.	CASSAGAGTGGETQYF	TGTGCCAGCAGCGCCGGAGCCGGGACCGGAGGAGAGACCCAGTACTTC
TRBV7-9	once	TRBJ1-4	.	CASSSDQRGRKLFF	TGTGCCAGCAGCTCAGACCAGAGGGGGAGAAAACTGTTTTTT
TRBV28	.	TRBJ2-1	.	CASRPPLGGNEQFF	TGTGCCAGCAGACCTCCCTTGGGGGGCAATGAGCAGTTCTTC
TRBV7-9	.	TRBJ1-1	TRBD1	CASSSQGKRLGDTEAFF	TGTGCCAGCAGCTCACAGGGGAAGCGTTTGGGCGACACTGAAGCTTTCTTT
TRBV19	.	TRBJ2-6	.	CASSISSVLGRLSGANVLTF	TGTGCCAGTAGTATTTCGTCCGTGTTGGGTCGGCTCTCTGGGGCCAACGTCCTGACTTTC
TRBV5-1	.	TRBJ2-2	TRBD2	CASSLVGTSGSTTGELFF	TGCGCCAGCAGCTTGGTCGGGACTAGCGGGAGTACCACCGGGGAGCTGTTTTTT